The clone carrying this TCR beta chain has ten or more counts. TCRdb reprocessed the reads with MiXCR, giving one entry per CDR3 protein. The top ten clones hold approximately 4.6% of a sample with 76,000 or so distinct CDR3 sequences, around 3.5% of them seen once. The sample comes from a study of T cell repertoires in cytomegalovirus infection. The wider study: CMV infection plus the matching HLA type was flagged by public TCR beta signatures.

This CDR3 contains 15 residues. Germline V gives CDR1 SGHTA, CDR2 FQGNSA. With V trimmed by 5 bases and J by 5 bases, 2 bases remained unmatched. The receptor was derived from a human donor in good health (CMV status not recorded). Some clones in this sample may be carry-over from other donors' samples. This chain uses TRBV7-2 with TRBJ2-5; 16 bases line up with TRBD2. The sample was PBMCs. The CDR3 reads CASSVGLAGGETQYF. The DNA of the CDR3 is TGTGCCAGCAGCGTGGGACTAGCGGGGGGGGAGACCCAGTACTTC.